This T cell receptor beta chain was retrieved from a study of regulatory T cells in long-lasting Graves disease. Broader study findings: Among samples with persistent disease, TRBV28, TRBJ1-2 and TRBJ2-5 were favored. Investigators studied peripheral blood only, not thyroid tissue.

This clonotype was seen only a few times. What it recognizes is unknown. The junction does not match germline at one end; this may be a read error. Germline loops: CDR1 SQVTM, CDR2 ANQGSEA. The CDR3 loop spans 15 amino acids. Time point described: newly diagnosed GD, antithyroid drugs for less than 3 months. Preparation of the TCR library used RNA extracted from PBMCs. Construction of the TCR beta libraries employed iRepertoire HTBI primers in conjunction with Arm-PCR of CDR3 regions. TCRdb used MiXCR to reprocess the multiplex PCR reads, holding one entry per CDR3 protein. The data show 350,000 to 500,000 distinct CDR3 sequences, around 15% seen once. These same data were also listed under a study on T cells in Graves' hyperthyroidism and ophthalmopathy. That work contributes: Those with hyperthyroidism were 18 to 65 years old, newly diagnosed, and ill for under 2 months. For ophthalmopathy, model prediction preceded onset by a median about 6 months.

J is TRBJ2-6 and V is TRBV29-1; D might be TRBD2 (6 bases). The sequence derives from a woman in her forties or fifties with Graves disease. Sequencing was performed on peripheral blood mononuclear cells (PBMCs), taken at new diagnosis, from a patient treated with antithyroid drugs. CDR3 DNA: TGCGGCGTTGTGGCAGCGGGCTCTGGGGCCAACGTCCTGACTTTC. This sequence encodes CGVVAAGSGANVLTF.